A single sample is the source of the 10 T cell receptor beta chains below, sequenced in a study of follicular helper T cells after annual influenza vaccination. As for time point: 2014-2015 season, 7 days after vaccination. TCRdb keeps only in-frame clones here, not all; method: immunoSEQ multiplex PCR. The table shows 12,000 to 15,000 clones, with roughly 84% occurring only once. The specimen was CXCR5+ CD38- circulating T follicular helper cells from blood, collected 7 days after influenza vaccination. Documented subset: circulating Tfh, non-naive CD4+CXCR5+PD-1+ (ICOS+CD38+ or ICOS-CD38-). The receptor source for this set is an adult who received the influenza vaccine.

The chain uses TRBV6-6 and TRBJ1-4; D may be TRBD1 (5 bases). Trimming shortened V by 4 bases and J by 14 bases, and 20 bases separated the two germline ends. Germline CDR1 MNHNY, CDR2 SVGAGI (reference sequence). The CDR3 is made up of 14 amino acids. CDR3 protein: CASSSGLLMKSLFF. The CDR3, as DNA: TGTGCCAGCAGTTCGGGACTTCTCATGAAAAGCCTGTTTTTT.

This sequence joins TRBV2 and TRBJ2-5; the D gene is possibly TRBD1 (6 bases). Germline V gives CDR1 SNHLY, CDR2 FYNNEI. Trimming left V 9 bases short and J 3 bases short, with 17 bases between. CDR3 length: 14 amino acids. The CDR3 DNA reads as TGTGCCAGTATCCGAGGCCGGACAGAAGAGACCCAGTACTTC. Translating gives CASIRGRTEETQYF. Based on the CDR3 plus reference TRBV2 and TRBJ2-5, the full variable domain is EPEVTQTPSHQVTQMGQEVILRCVPISNHLYFYWYRQILGQKVEFLVSFYNNEISEKSEIFDDQFSVERPDGSNFTLKIRSTKLEDSAMYFCASIRGRTEETQYFGPGTRLLVL.

The V call is TRBV2, the J call TRBJ2-7, with 7 bases that match TRBD2. V lost 4 bases, J lost 6 bases, and 6 bases stayed unmatched. Germline V CDR1 and CDR2: SNHLY, FYNNEI. The CDR3 consists of 13 residues. The CDR3 spells CASSVERGREQYF. The DNA of the CDR3 is TGTGCCAGCAGTGTCGAGCGGGGACGCGAGCAGTACTTC.

The V call is TRBV1, the J call TRBJ2-3; TRBD1, the D gene given by the table, was not confirmed from the DNA. TRBV1 is a pseudogene segment. The length of the CDR3 is 18 residues. The CDR3 nucleotides are TGCACCAGCAGCCAAGACGCGCAGGGTGCCCGGGGCACAGATACGCAGTATTTT. Protein: CTSSQDAQGARGTDTQYF.

This chain connects TRBV7-9 to TRBJ2-7; TRBD2 agrees at 13 bases. The CDR3 sequence is 16 residues long. Germline CDR1 SEHNR, CDR2 FQNEAQ (reference sequence). Trimming removed 1 base from V and 5 bases from J; junction bases left unmatched: 5. This CDR3 is CASSLGTSGRVDEQYF. CDR3 DNA: TGTGCCAGCAGCTTAGGAACTAGCGGGAGGGTCGACGAGCAGTACTTC.

This clone was seen a few times. V gene TRBV19 combines with J gene TRBJ1-2; the match to TRBD1 covers 10 bases. There are 15 residues in the CDR3. The junction had 6 bases not matched to a gene; V was cut back by 5 bases and J by 3 bases. From germline, CDR1 is LNHDA and CDR2 SQIVND (reference sequence). This CDR3 is CASSARTGGDYGYTF. The CDR3 nucleotides read TGTGCCAGTAGTGCCCGGACAGGGGGGGACTATGGCTACACCTTC.

The chain has TRBV29-1 and TRBJ2-7, with TRBD2 as a possible D gene (5 bases). V shed 7 bases and J shed 0 bases, with 10 bases lying between them. The CDR3 sequence is 12 residues long. The germline V gene encodes CDR1 SQVTM and CDR2 ANQGSEA. CDR3: CSGGLFSYEQYF. For the CDR3, the DNA is TGCAGCGGTGGACTCTTCTCCTACGAGCAGTACTTC.

This chain links TRBV7-9 with TRBJ2-1, with TRBD2 matching 9 bases. Germline values: CDR1 SEHNR, CDR2 FQNEAQ (reference sequence). The CDR3 sequence is 16 residues long. V lost 0 bases and J lost 6; bases outside the gene matches: 6. Written as DNA, the CDR3 is TGTGCCAGCAGCTTAGCGGGGACTAGCCGCCTCAATGAGCAGTTCTTC. Protein sequence: CASSLAGTSRLNEQFF.

The chain uses TRBV5-6 and TRBJ1-2; 7 bases match TRBD1. This CDR3 is 12 amino acids long. Germline lookup yields CDR1 SGHDT and CDR2 YYEEEE. V lost 4 bases and J lost 8; bases outside the gene matches: 5. CDR3 in DNA: TGTGCCAGCAGCCCACAGGGGCGCGGCTACACCTTC. As protein: CASSPQGRGYTF.

This chain connects TRBV4-1 to TRBJ1-1; tentatively, D is TRBD1 (5 bases). V lost 1 base to trimming and J lost 5 bases, with 14 bases between them. CDR1 is MGHRA and CDR2 is YSYEKL in the germline V gene. The CDR3 is 15 amino acids. In DNA form, the CDR3 reads TGCGCCAGCAGCCAAGGTACAGCCCCAGGGACTGAAGCTTTCTTT. It specifies CASSQGTAPGTEAFF.